This entry lists 23 T cell receptor beta chains sequenced from one sample in a study of blood T cells in healthy people across ages. The use of a sample-barcoded 5' primer and a J-beta primer mix characterized a second PCR of roughly 6 to 11 cycles. TCRdb redid the calling of the 5' RACE reads with MiXCR, one entry per CDR3 protein. Of about 830,000 distinct CDR3 sequences listed, 60% to 80% were seen once; the top ten hold 25% to 35%. The material sequenced was blood. The receptors originated from a man aged 30 to 39 in good health.

The CDR3 nucleotides read TGTGCCAGCAGCCAATTTTTCCGGGACAGAGGGGATCAGCCCCAGCATTTT. Protein sequence: CASSQFFRDRGDQPQHF. The chain couples TRBV4-2 to TRBJ1-5, with 7 bases matching TRBD1. V shed 2 bases, J shed 5 bases, and the junction held 12 bases outside the gene matches. This CDR3 is built from 17 residues. CDR1 is LGHNA and CDR2 is YNFKEQ in the germline V gene.

This chain connects TRBV25-1 to TRBJ2-5, with D unclear. CDR3 length: 13 amino acids. The V and J ends lost 1 base and 5 bases respectively, with 8 bases between them. The V gene's germline CDR1 is MGHDK and CDR2 SYGVNS. DNA of the CDR3: TGTGCCAGCAGTGAATTCCCTGGGGAGACCCAGTACTTC. Translation: CASSEFPGETQYF.

This clonotype has a handful of counts. This sequence joins TRBV27 and TRBJ2-1; no firm D call. CDR3 length: 13 residues. V shed 7 bases and J shed 7 bases, with 14 bases lying between them. From germline, CDR1 is MNHEY and CDR2 SMNVEV (reference sequence). CDR3 nucleotides: TGTGCCAGCACCAACCCAAGGTTGAATGAGCAGTTCTTC. Its protein product is CASTNPRLNEQFF.

V is TRBV7-2 and J is TRBJ2-6; D is perhaps TRBD1 (5 bases). This CDR3 spans 16 amino acids. Germline CDR1 is SGHTA and CDR2 is FQGNSA. The V and J ends lost 4 bases and 6 bases respectively, with 16 bases between them. The CDR3 region is CASSSDMRPTANVLTF. CDR3 nucleotide sequence: TGTGCCAGCAGCTCGGACATGAGGCCTACGGCCAACGTCCTGACTTTC.

This clonotype was seen only a few times. The chain couples TRBV7-9 to TRBJ2-5; TRBD2 might be the D (6 bases). V was pared by 8 bases and J by 5 bases, with 9 bases between. CDR3 length: 11 amino acids. Germline loops: CDR1 SEHNR, CDR2 FQNEAQ (reference sequence). This CDR3 is CASLGGETQYF. The DNA of the CDR3 is TGTGCCAGCTTGGGGGGTGAGACCCAGTACTTC.

CDR3 bases: TGTGCCAGCAGCTTGGGGACTAGCGGTTTTCAAGAGACCCAGTACTTC. It specifies CASSLGTSGFQETQYF. V and J are TRBV11-3 and TRBJ2-5; 11 bases match TRBD2. The CDR3 runs 16 residues. V shed 3 bases and J 2 bases; nucleotides not matched to a gene: 5. Germline loops: CDR1 SGHNT, CDR2 YENEEA.

This clonotype has just a few counts. A much larger clone is a single base away; this may be a read error. The chain couples TRBV20-1 to TRBJ1-5; 8 positions agree with TRBD1. CDR3 size: 13 residues. The V and J ends lost 6 bases and 7 bases, in that order; junction bases with no gene match: 8. Germline V lookup: CDR1 DFQATT, CDR2 SNEGSKA (reference sequence). The CDR3 loop reads CSAPAGQAQPQHF. CDR3 DNA: TGCAGTGCCCCTGCGGGACAGGCCCAGCCCCAGCATTTT.

The genes are TRBV7-9 and TRBJ2-7; 9 nucleotides align to TRBD1. Germline V gene data show CDR1 as SEHNR and CDR2 as FQNEAQ (reference sequence). Trimming removed 3 bases from V and 1 base from J; junction bases left unmatched: 10. The CDR3 runs to 17 residues. CDR3 bases: TGTGCCAGCAGCTTGCCCCGGACAGGGGAATTGTCCTACGAGCAGTACTTC. This codes for CASSLPRTGELSYEQYF.

The V gene is TRBV4-3, the J gene TRBJ2-3; 11 bases fit TRBD2. Trimming removed 4 bases from V and 0 bases from J; junction bases left unmatched: 9. Germline V CDR1 and CDR2: LGHNA, YSLEER. This CDR3 is 18 amino acids long. The CDR3 sequence is CASSPGLAASISTDTQYF. The CDR3 region has the DNA TGCGCCAGCAGCCCGGGACTAGCGGCCTCCATTAGCACAGATACGCAGTATTTT.

The CDR3: CASADSNTGELFF. As DNA, the CDR3 is TGTGCCAGCGCCGACAGTAACACCGGGGAGCTGTTTTTT. The rearrangement uses TRBV6-5 and TRBJ2-2; a possible D gene is TRBD1 (5 bases). The CDR3 covers 13 residues. V lost 8 bases to trimming and J lost 2 bases, with 9 bases between them. Germline loops: CDR1 MNHEY, CDR2 SVGAGI.

V is TRBV7-9 and J is TRBJ1-1, with TRBD1 as a possible D gene (5 bases). From germline, CDR1 is SEHNR and CDR2 FQNEAQ (reference sequence). CDR3 length: 12 amino acids. Trimming removed 0 bases from V and 10 bases from J, with 9 bases in between. CDR3 nucleotides: TGTGCCAGCAGCTTAGCGGGTGGGGGAGCTTTCTTT. Protein product: CASSLAGGGAFF.

This clonotype has more than one count but fewer than ten. The V gene is TRBV5-1, the J gene TRBJ1-2; 8 bases match TRBD1. This CDR3 spans 15 amino acids. V shed 3 bases and J 6 bases; nucleotides not matched to a gene: 10. Germline V gives CDR1 SGHRS, CDR2 YFSETQ. The CDR3 nucleotides are TGCGCCAGCAGCTCGGCAGGGGGCAGGAGCCATGGCTACACCTTC. Translated, it gives CASSSAGGRSHGYTF.

V is TRBV4-2 and J is TRBJ2-5, with no clear D. Deletions cut 4 bases from V and 5 bases from J, with 8 bases between. The CDR3 extends over 12 amino acids. Germline loops: CDR1 LGHNA, CDR2 YNFKEQ. CDR3 amino acids: CASSLTAETQYF. The CDR3, as DNA: TGTGCCAGCAGCCTGACTGCGGAGACCCAGTACTTC.

This chain connects TRBV6-5 to TRBJ2-3; TRBD2 matches at 7 bases. The V and J ends lost 2 bases and 5 bases, in that order; junction bases with no gene match: 7. This CDR3 has 15 residues. CDR1 and CDR2 (germline): MNHEY, SVGAGI. The CDR3 sequence: CASSYAGGGRDTQYF. The CDR3 DNA sequence: TGTGCCAGCAGTTACGCTGGGGGGGGAAGAGATACGCAGTATTTT.

The gene calls are TRBV3-1 and TRBJ2-7; D could derive from TRBD1 or TRBD2 (5 bases each). V was cut by 1 base and J by 5 bases, with 6 bases left in between. Germline V gene sequence: CDR1 LGHDT, CDR2 YNNKEL (reference sequence). The CDR3 sequence is 12 residues long. CDR3 region: CASSQVGDEQYF. CDR3 in DNA: TGTGCCAGCAGCCAAGTGGGGGACGAGCAGTACTTC.

The chain couples TRBV20-1 to TRBJ1-2; TRBD1 matches 8 bases. In germline, CDR1 is DFQATT, CDR2 SNEGSKA (reference sequence). V trimming: 3 bases; J trimming: 3 bases; junction bases outside the gene matches: 6. CDR3 length: 14 residues. The CDR3 coding sequence is TGCAGTGCTAGCCGGCCAGGGGGCGACTATGGCTACACCTTC. Its protein is CSASRPGGDYGYTF.

The chain employs TRBV4-1 and TRBJ2-7; D is ambiguous. This CDR3 is 14 amino acids long. V was pared by 6 bases and J by 0 bases, with 12 bases between. Germline CDR1 MGHRA, CDR2 YSYEKL. The chain's CDR3 is CASSRPMNSYEQYF. The CDR3 nucleotides read TGCGCCAGCAGTAGACCGATGAACTCCTACGAGCAGTACTTC.

The chain employs TRBV5-1 and TRBJ2-1, with D uncertain. This CDR3 has 13 amino acids. With 4 bases removed from V and 9 bases from J, the gap between germline ends came to 14 bases. In germline, CDR1 is SGHRS, CDR2 YFSETQ. The CDR3 loop reads CASSTAPGFEQFF. The CDR3 nucleotides are TGCGCCAGCAGCACCGCCCCCGGGTTTGAGCAGTTCTTC.

The chain is built from TRBV7-8 and TRBJ2-1; 7 bases map to TRBD1. The V and J ends lost 7 bases and 8 bases, in that order; junction bases with no gene match: 14. Germline V gene sequence: CDR1 SGHVS, CDR2 FQNEAQ. The CDR3 runs 15 residues. CDR3 sequence reads: CASTKGEGARDEQFF. As DNA, the CDR3 is TGTGCCAGCACCAAAGGAGAGGGGGCTAGGGATGAGCAGTTCTTC.

The V call is TRBV7-2, the J call TRBJ1-5, with D perhaps matching TRBD1 (5 bases). Between the trimmed V and J ends, which lost 3 bases and 3 bases, there was a span of 12 bases. Germline lookup yields CDR1 SGHTA and CDR2 FQGNSA. The CDR3 spans 15 residues. The DNA for the CDR3 is TGTGCCAGCAGCTTCACTGGGGGGGACAATCAGCCCCAGCATTTT. Protein: CASSFTGGDNQPQHF.

This clonotype was detected only once. The chain combines TRBV18 with TRBJ1-1, with TRBD1 identical over 11 bases. From germline, CDR1 is KGHSH and CDR2 LQKENI. Unmatched junction bases numbered 11, after V lost 1 base and J lost 10 bases. This CDR3 spans 16 amino acids. The CDR3: CASSPRRGQGAGGAFF. CDR3 nucleotide sequence: TGTGCCAGCTCACCACGAAGAGGACAGGGGGCCGGAGGAGCTTTCTTT.

There are a few counts of this clonotype. The V gene is TRBV4-3, the J gene TRBJ2-5; D is perhaps TRBD2 (6 bases). There are 15 residues in the CDR3. Trimming pared 1 base from V and 2 bases from J, leaving 11 bases between. Germline V gives CDR1 LGHNA, CDR2 YSLEER. The CDR3: CASSQATGTQETQYF. CDR3 nucleotides: TGCGCCAGCAGCCAAGCCACCGGGACTCAAGAGACCCAGTACTTC.

The V gene is TRBV20-1, the J gene TRBJ2-2; 9 nucleotides agree with TRBD1. The length of the CDR3 is 15 residues. CDR1 and CDR2 from the germline V gene are DFQATT and SNEGSKA (reference sequence). V was pared by 3 bases and J by 6 bases, with 8 bases of the junction left unmatched. In nucleotides, the CDR3 is TGCAGTGCTAGCACCGGGACAGGGTTGCCCGGGGAGCTGTTTTTT. Translating gives CSASTGTGLPGELFF.